The sequence of this T cell receptor (beta chain) was determined in a study of blood T cell repertoires in COVID-19. Study background: T cells, B-cell-depleted T cells, or PBMCs supplied cDNA or gDNA.

CDR1 is SQVTM, CDR2 ANQGSEA, per germline. The CDR3 runs to 13 residues. Trimming pared 8 bases from V and 5 bases from J, leaving 19 bases between. Measured with immunoSEQ multiplex PCR; TCRdb has only the in-frame clones, and not every one. The sample carries more than 120,000 clones, approximately 88% recorded once. This chain links TRBV29-1 with TRBJ2-7; TRBD1 might be the D (6 bases). The receptor was isolated from a woman in her forties or fifties with acute or convalescent COVID-19. What was sequenced was peripheral blood. CDR3 sequence reads: CSSRTTGGDEQYF. CDR3 nucleotide sequence: TGCAGCAGCCGAACGACAGGTGGAGACGAGCAGTACTTC.